These 23 T cell receptor beta chains share one sample of origin, sequenced in a study of cytomegalovirus exposure and HLA in healthy donors. Primers included in the PCR were 60 Vbeta and 13 Jbeta primers. Using immunoSEQ multiplex PCR, the repertoire was profiled, and TCRdb retains in-frame clones only, with some absent. The sample comprises 95,000 to 150,000 clones, roughly 83% of which are singletons, and around 19% rests with the top ten. The sample comprised PBMCs. The origin of the receptors is a man aged 18 to 30 in good health and CMV-seropositive.

This chain joins TRBV5-6 and TRBJ1-6; TRBD1 matches at 8 bases. This CDR3 is built from 14 residues. Germline CDR1 is SGHDT and CDR2 is YYEEEE. V gave up 2 bases and J gave up 8 bases; unmatched junction bases: 3. The CDR3 region is CASSFGQGDSPLHF. The CDR3 nucleotides are TGTGCCAGCAGCTTTGGACAGGGAGATTCACCCCTCCACTTT.

The genes are TRBV28 and TRBJ1-2; D remains unclear. CDR1 and CDR2 from the germline V gene are MDHEN and SYDVKM. The V end was cut by 3 bases, the J end by 4 bases, with 9 bases between. This CDR3 is built from 13 residues. The CDR3 loop reads CASSFLSTYGYTF. CDR3 nucleotide sequence: TGTGCCAGCAGTTTCTTAAGCACCTATGGCTACACCTTC.

The V and J genes are TRBV11-3 and TRBJ1-5; D ambiguous. Trimming cost V 1 base and J 4 bases, with 5 bases left between them. From germline, CDR1 is SGHNT and CDR2 YENEEA. The length of the CDR3 is 13 residues. For the CDR3, the DNA is TGTGCCAGCAGCTTAGGCAGGAATCAGCCCCAGCATTTT. Translated: CASSLGRNQPQHF.

The chain recombines TRBV19 with TRBJ2-7, with a tentative D call TRBD1 (5 bases). V was shortened by 2 bases and J by 2 bases, with 13 bases between the two germline ends. Per germline, CDR1 LNHDA and CDR2 SQIVND (reference sequence). The CDR3 runs 15 residues. CDR3 sequence (DNA): TGTGCCAGTAGTATAAAGGGTGAAGGGGCCTACGAGCAGTACTTC. This encodes CASSIKGEGAYEQYF.

V is TRBV10-3 and J is TRBJ2-3; 8 bases fit TRBD2. The CDR3 has 15 amino acids. J was trimmed by 2 bases and V by 3 bases; bases with no gene match: 4. Germline CDR1 and CDR2: ENHRY and SYGVKD. CDR3 amino acids: CAISEPGLVTDTQYF. CDR3 nucleotide sequence: TGTGCCATCAGTGAACCGGGACTAGTCACAGATACGCAGTATTTT.

In this sample, this clone turned up once. The chain is built from TRBV7-2 and TRBJ2-2, with 8 bases lining up with TRBD1. With 5 bases clipped from V and 6 bases from J, the junction kept 2 bases outside the gene matches. The CDR3 length is 13 residues. Germline values: CDR1 SGHTA, CDR2 FQGNSA. The CDR3 nucleotides read TGTGCCAGCAGCCCACAGGGGGCCGGGGAGCTGTTTTTT. Translated, it gives CASSPQGAGELFF.

The chain uses TRBV2 and TRBJ1-2; D is perhaps TRBD1 (6 bases). The CDR3 loop spans 13 amino acids. Germline V gives CDR1 SNHLY, CDR2 FYNNEI. V was cut by 7 bases and J by 3 bases, with 12 bases left in between. The CDR3 nucleotides are TGTGCCAGCACGTCAAACAGGGACTATGGCTACACCTTC. Translating gives CASTSNRDYGYTF.

This rearrangement joins TRBV27 to TRBJ2-5, with TRBD2 as a possible D gene (5 bases). The CDR3 runs to 15 residues. The V and J ends lost 6 bases and 4 bases respectively, with 18 bases between them. Germline CDR1 reads MNHEY; CDR2 reads SMNVEV (reference sequence). The CDR3, as DNA: TGTGCCAGCAGACCGACGTGGGGAGATGGAGAGACCCAGTACTTC. Translation: CASRPTWGDGETQYF.

This chain uses TRBV30 with TRBJ2-5; TRBD1 might be the D (5 bases). V was trimmed by 0 bases and J by 5 bases, leaving 10 bases between them. CDR3 length: 13 residues. Germline CDR1 GTSNPN, CDR2 SVGIG (reference sequence). The CDR3, as DNA: TGTGCCTGGAGTGTCGACAGCTTGGAGACCCAGTACTTC. It codes for CAWSVDSLETQYF.

This clone has only one observation. The DNA of the CDR3 is TGTGCCATCAGTGAGTCCCAAAGACTAGCGGTGAACACCGGGGAGCTGTTTTTT. This codes for CAISESQRLAVNTGELFF. The chain links TRBV10-3 to TRBJ2-2, with 9 bases matching TRBD2. With 0 bases clipped from V and 1 base from J, the junction kept 6 bases outside the gene matches. The germline V gene encodes CDR1 ENHRY and CDR2 SYGVKD. CDR3 length: 18 amino acids.

This chain uses TRBV30 with TRBJ1-1; D not resolved. Germline V gene data show CDR1 as GTSNPN and CDR2 as SVGIG (reference sequence). This CDR3 spans 12 amino acids. V lost 5 bases and J lost 1, with 8 bases in between. In DNA form, the CDR3 reads TGTGCCTGGTCTCGGGAGAACACTGAAGCTTTCTTT. Encoded protein: CAWSRENTEAFF.

The chain uses TRBV7-9 and TRBJ1-1; unclear D gene. V shed 8 bases and J shed 1 base, with 11 bases lying between them. CDR3 length: 13 amino acids. Germline V gene lookup returns CDR1 SEHNR and CDR2 FQNEAQ (reference sequence). CDR3 amino acids: CASRTEKNTEAFF. The CDR3 DNA sequence: TGTGCCAGCCGAACTGAAAAGAACACTGAAGCTTTCTTT.

The CDR3 loop is CASSYSLAGDYNEQFF. The DNA for the CDR3 is TGTGCCAGCAGTTACTCACTAGCGGGGGATTACAATGAGCAGTTCTTC. The chain carries TRBV6-6 and TRBJ2-1, with 11 bases fitting TRBD2. CDR1 and CDR2 from the germline V gene are MNHNY and SVGAGI (reference sequence). The CDR3 is 16 residues long. Unmatched junction bases numbered 2, after V lost 0 bases and J lost 4 bases.

V and J are TRBV19 and TRBJ1-1; weak D call: TRBD1 (6 bases). Germline-derived CDR1 and CDR2 are LNHDA and SQIVND (reference sequence). V gave up 6 bases and J gave up 1 base, with 21 bases separating them. This CDR3 comprises 17 residues. CDR3 sequence (DNA): TGTGCCAGTAGACTCTGGGAGTCAGGGGCAACGAACACTGAAGCTTTCTTT. Protein: CASRLWESGATNTEAFF.

The chain carries TRBV5-6 and TRBJ1-3, with a weak D call TRBD1 (5 bases). Looked up from germline, CDR1 is SGHDT and CDR2 is YYEEEE. Between the trimmed V and J ends, which lost 1 base and 0 bases, there was a span of 11 bases. The CDR3 runs 16 residues. CDR3 loop: CASSLIGVASGNTIYF. The CDR3 DNA follows: TGTGCCAGCAGCTTGATAGGGGTGGCCTCTGGAAACACCATATATTTT.

V usage is TRBV11-2 and J usage is TRBJ2-2; D might be TRBD2 (6 bases). Trimming removed 1 base at V and 0 bases at J, with 12 bases between. Germline V CDR1 and CDR2: SGHAT, FQNNGV. This CDR3 contains 17 residues. For the CDR3, the DNA is TGTGCCAGCAGCTTAGTGCGGGGATCCGCGAACACCGGGGAGCTGTTTTTT. Protein product: CASSLVRGSANTGELFF.

The chain uses TRBV7-9 and TRBJ2-5; TRBD1 is a possible D gene (6 bases). The CDR3 runs to 13 residues. The germline V gene encodes CDR1 SEHNR and CDR2 FQNEAQ (reference sequence). Trimming shortened V by 2 bases and J by 5 bases, and 9 bases separated the two germline ends. The CDR3 sequence is CASSLIQGETQYF. Written as DNA, the CDR3 is TGTGCCAGCAGCTTAATCCAGGGGGAGACCCAGTACTTC.

The chain employs TRBV30 and TRBJ1-5; TRBD1 matches 7 bases. Germline lookup yields CDR1 GTSNPN and CDR2 SVGIG (reference sequence). The length of the CDR3 is 14 residues. V was clipped by 3 bases and J by 8 bases; unmatched bases: 10. As DNA, the CDR3 is TGTGCCTGGAGCCAACAAGGGGGCGCGGAGCCCCAGCATTTT. Amino acid sequence: CAWSQQGGAEPQHF.

The V gene is TRBV7-3, the J gene TRBJ2-2; 7 nucleotides line up with TRBD1. This CDR3 is 16 amino acids long. The germline gives CDR1 SGHTA, CDR2 FQGTGA. J gave up 6 bases and V 5 bases, and 12 bases lay outside the gene matches. Written as DNA, the CDR3 is TGTGCCAGCAGCCTTCAACAGGGGTTCTTATCCGGGGAGCTGTTTTTT. As protein: CASSLQQGFLSGELFF.

This clone was observed a single time. This chain links TRBV27 with TRBJ1-2; D unresolved. The length of the CDR3 is 15 residues. Trimming left V 5 bases short and J 2 bases short, with 15 bases between. The V gene's germline CDR1 is MNHEY and CDR2 SMNVEV (reference sequence). The CDR3 coding sequence is TGTGCCAGCAGTCTTCAGTGGTCGTCCAACTATGGCTACACCTTC. Protein product: CASSLQWSSNYGYTF.

The chain recombines TRBV20-1 with TRBJ2-1; no definite D call. The CDR3 runs to 10 residues. V shed 2 bases and J shed 9 bases, with 5 bases lying between them. Germline values: CDR1 DFQATT, CDR2 SNEGSKA (reference sequence). Here the CDR3 reads CSARPFEQFF. CDR3 nucleotides: TGCAGTGCTAGACCCTTTGAGCAGTTCTTC.

The chain combines TRBV4-1 with TRBJ1-4; D ambiguous. The CDR3 consists of 14 residues. Germline CDR1 and CDR2: MGHRA and YSYEKL. Trimming removed 1 base from V and 10 bases from J, with 13 bases in between. This CDR3 is CASSQGLIGPKLFF. The CDR3 region has the DNA TGCGCCAGCAGCCAAGGACTGATTGGCCCAAAACTGTTTTTT.

This rearrangement joins TRBV7-9 to TRBJ2-5, with 10 bases fitting TRBD1. TRBJ2-7 explains the end of the DNA better; the J call may be wrong. There are 13 residues in the CDR3. Germline CDR1 is SEHNR and CDR2 is FQNEAQ (reference sequence). In nucleotides, the CDR3 is TGTGCCATAGGACAGGGGGTGGGCTACGAGCAGTACTTC. The encoded protein is CAIGQGVGYEQYF.